Listed below are T cell receptor beta chains from one sample, sequenced in a study of T cell changes during pregnancy in multiple sclerosis. Only in-frame clones appear in the TCRdb table, and some are missing; sequencing was by immunoSEQ multiplex PCR. The sample lists about 50,000 clones, around 92% seen once, with roughly 0.71% in the top ten. The starting material was CD4+ T cells from peripheral blood mononuclear cells, obtained in the third trimester of pregnancy. Every receptor here comes from a female donor with multiple sclerosis, enrolled in a pregnancy study. CDR3s include the opening cysteine and the closing phenylalanine or tryptophan. D genes are given only for firm matches. The size field is filled for only some rows; it gives once, few, many or a size class.

j_call clone_size d_call v_call cdr3_nt cdr3_aa
TRBJ2-1 - - TRBV6-5 TGTGCCAGCAGTTACAGTGGCGGCAGCTCCTACAATGAGCAGTTCTTC CASSYSGGSSYNEQFF
TRBJ2-5 - TRBD1 TRBV7-2 TGTGCCAGCAGCTTAAACAGACAGGGAGAGACCCAGTACTTC CASSLNRQGETQYF
TRBJ2-2 - - TRBV7-2 TGTGCCAGCAGCTTCTCATCAGGGGGGTTACGAAACACCGGGGAGCTGTTTTTT CASSFSSGGLRNTGELFF
TRBJ2-2 - TRBD2 TRBV15 TGTGCCACCAGAGGCGGGGGGGGGAACACCGGGGAGCTGTTTTTT CATRGGGGNTGELFF
TRBJ1-5 - - TRBV11-2 TGTGCCAGCAGCTTAGGAGGGGGAGGGCAGCCCCAGCATTTT CASSLGGGGQPQHF
TRBJ2-1 - - TRBV7-9 TGTGCCAGCAGCCGTTCCGGGGGAGGCCATGAGCAGTTCTTC CASSRSGGGHEQFF
TRBJ2-5 - TRBD1 TRBV4-1 TGCGCCAGCAGCCGCGGACAGGGGGCGCGGGAGCAGTACTTC CASSRGQGAREQYF
TRBJ2-3 - TRBD2 TRBV9 TGTGCCAGCAGCGTAGAACTAGCGGGGGGTTCCGATACGCAGTATTTT CASSVELAGGSDTQYF
TRBJ1-1 - TRBD1 TRBV9 TGTGCCAGCAGCGCCGGACAGGGGGCCCTTGGGGGGAACACTGAAGCTTTCTTT CASSAGQGALGGNTEAFF
TRBJ2-7 - TRBD1 TRBV4-2 TGTGCCAGCAGCCAAGATTGGCAGGGGGCGAATAGGGACGAGCAGTACTTC CASSQDWQGANRDEQYF
TRBJ2-7 - TRBD1 TRBV7-9 TGTGCCAGCAGCTTAGAGACAGGGGTCCATGCCTTC CASSLETGVHAF
TRBJ1-1 - TRBD1 TRBV9 TGTGCCAGCAGCGTGGTAGGGGGCCTAAACACTGAAGCTTTCTTT CASSVVGGLNTEAFF
TRBJ2-7 few TRBD1 TRBV7-2 TGTGCCAGCAGGCCCAGACAGGGGGCGCAGTACTTC CASRPRQGAQYF